The clone carrying this TCR beta chain occurred a few times. Its target is unknown. These data are taken from a study of CD4 T cells in relation to SARS-CoV-2 and coronaviruses. Assay used: immunoSEQ multiplex PCR; TCRdb lists only in-frame clones, some missing. The sample carries about 36,000 clones, roughly 80% recorded once. Germline CDR1 and CDR2: LNHDA and SQIVND (reference sequence). Trimming pared 3 bases from V and 4 bases from J, leaving 8 bases between. The CDR3 contains 13 residues. The sequenced sample was naive CD4+ T cells from PBMCs, cultured in vitro. Specified subset: naive CD4+ T cells isolated by negative enrichment. The receptor comes from an adult with COVID-19. This rearrangement joins TRBV19 to TRBJ2-3; D is perhaps TRBD2 (5 bases). CDR3 DNA sequence: TGTGCCAGTAGTATTCGGACTTCAGATACGCAGTATTTT. This encodes CASSIRTSDTQYF. Looking up the rest from reference TRBV19 and TRBJ2-3 gives the full variable domain: DGGITQSPKYLFRKEGQNVTLSCEQNLNHDAMYWYRQDPGQGLRLIYYSQIVNDFQKGDIAEGYSVSREKKESFPLTVTSAQKNPTAFYLCASSIRTSDTQYFGPGTRLTVL.